Listed below are T cell receptor beta chains from one sample, sequenced in a study of cytomegalovirus exposure and HLA in healthy donors. Using immunoSEQ multiplex PCR, the repertoire was profiled, and TCRdb retains in-frame clones only, with some absent. The table records around 91,000 clones, roughly 83% of them present only once. Material for sequencing was PBMCs. The source of these receptors is a man younger than 35 in good health and CMV-seronegative. Both conserved end residues are part of each CDR3. The order of the fields is clone size, J gene, V gene, D gene, CDR3 DNA, CDR3 protein. A D gene is named only where the DNA matches it firmly. Expanded clones are given a class, and other clones once, few, many or no size at all.

size: -; J: TRBJ2-1; V: TRBV14; D: TRBD2; DNA: TGTGCCAGCAACTGGGCGGGAGGACCCAATGAGCAGTTCTTC; CDR3: CASNWAGGPNEQFF
size: few; J: TRBJ1-1; V: TRBV30; D: -; DNA: TGTGCCTGGAGTACTGGGCCCATAAGCTCGGCTTTCTTT; CDR3: CAWSTGPISSAFF
size: few; J: TRBJ2-1; V: TRBV15; D: -; DNA: TGTGCCACCAGCAGAATTTCCCTCTTGGCGGACAATGAGCAGTTCTTC; CDR3: CATSRISLLADNEQFF
size: -; J: TRBJ2-1; V: TRBV5-1; D: TRBD2; DNA: TGCGCCAGCAGCTCGGTTCCGGGACTAGCGGGGAATGAGCAGTTCTTC; CDR3: CASSSVPGLAGNEQFF
size: -; J: TRBJ2-5; V: TRBV5-6; D: -; DNA: TGTGCCAGCCAACCCGGGGGAGCCTTAGAGACCCAGTACTTC; CDR3: CASQPGGALETQYF
size: -; J: TRBJ1-4; V: TRBV13; D: -; DNA: TGTGCCAGCAGCTGGATCCGGGAGGCCAATGAAAAACTGTTTTTT; CDR3: CASSWIREANEKLFF
size: -; J: TRBJ2-7; V: TRBV7-2; D: -; DNA: TGTGCCAGCAGCTTACCTGGGGCCGAACCTTATTGGCACGAGCAGTACTTC; CDR3: CASSLPGAEPYWHEQYF
size: -; J: TRBJ2-1; V: TRBV29-1; D: -; DNA: TGCAGCGTGGGACGGGACTTCGATGAGCAGTTCTTC; CDR3: CSVGRDFDEQFF
size: -; J: TRBJ2-5; V: TRBV10-3; D: TRBD2; DNA: TGTGCCACCTCTAGCGGGTTTGTAGAGACCCAGTACTTC; CDR3: CATSSGFVETQYF
size: -; J: TRBJ2-7; V: TRBV11-2; D: -; DNA: TGTGCCAGCAGTTTTAGGGCAGGGGCGCCCTACGAGCAGTACTTC; CDR3: CASSFRAGAPYEQYF
size: few; J: TRBJ2-3; V: TRBV30; D: TRBD2; DNA: TGTGCCTGGACCGTTAGGACTAGCGGGAGAGATACGCAGTATTTT; CDR3: CAWTVRTSGRDTQYF
size: -; J: TRBJ2-3; V: TRBV5-4; D: -; DNA: TGTGCCAGCAGCCAGGGATTCACAGATACGCAGTATTTT; CDR3: CASSQGFTDTQYF
size: few; J: TRBJ1-2; V: TRBV23-1; D: -; DNA: TGCGCCAGCAGTCACCGAAGCAAGGATCGGGGGTGGTATGGCTACACCTTC; CDR3: CASSHRSKDRGWYGYTF
size: -; J: TRBJ1-2; V: TRBV7-9; D: -; DNA: TGTGCCAGCAGCTTAATGAGTCGCCTCTATGGCTACACCTTC; CDR3: CASSLMSRLYGYTF
size: few; J: TRBJ2-7; V: TRBV5-6; D: TRBD1; DNA: TGTGCCAGCAGCACAGTTCGGACAGGGCGTTCCTACGAGCAGTACTTC; CDR3: CASSTVRTGRSYEQYF
size: -; J: TRBJ1-3; V: TRBV19; D: -; DNA: TGTGCCAGTAGTCCATCGGGGATTCGTTTCTCTGGAAACACCATATATTTT; CDR3: CASSPSGIRFSGNTIYF
size: -; J: TRBJ1-2; V: TRBV6-1; D: -; DNA: TGTGCCAGCAGTGGGCTTAGAATTTCGGGTGGCTACACCTTC; CDR3: CASSGLRISGGYTF
size: -; J: TRBJ1-2; V: TRBV4-1; D: TRBD1; DNA: TGCGCCAGCAGCCCCCAGGGGGCTTCCCTCTATGGCTACACCTTC; CDR3: CASSPQGASLYGYTF
size: -; J: TRBJ2-1; V: TRBV6-1; D: TRBD2; DNA: TGTGCCAGCGGTGGGGGATTAGCGGGAGGGTCCAATGAGCAGTTCTTC; CDR3: CASGGGLAGGSNEQFF
size: -; J: TRBJ1-1; V: TRBV7-6; D: -; DNA: TGTGCCAGCAGCTTTCGGGTCTCCTCGGCTGAAGCTTTCTTT; CDR3: CASSFRVSSAEAFF
size: -; J: TRBJ1-2; V: TRBV4-1; D: -; DNA: TGCGCCAGCTCTCTCCCCGGGGGGCGGGACTATGGCTACACCTTC; CDR3: CASSLPGGRDYGYTF
size: -; J: TRBJ1-1; V: TRBV6-5; D: -; DNA: TGTGCCAGCAGTTACGTGTCGCAGGGAGGAGAAGCTTTCTTT; CDR3: CASSYVSQGGEAFF
size: -; J: TRBJ2-7; V: TRBV5-1; D: -; DNA: TGCGCCAGCAGCTTGGCCAGTTCCGAGCAGTACTTC; CDR3: CASSLASSEQYF
size: -; J: TRBJ1-2; V: TRBV27; D: -; DNA: TGTGCCAGCAGTTTACACCCCACTGCTTATGGCTACACCTTC; CDR3: CASSLHPTAYGYTF
size: -; J: TRBJ2-7; V: TRBV5-1; D: TRBD1; DNA: TGCGCCAGCAGCCCGGAAGGGACAGGGTCAGCCTACGAGCAGTACTTC; CDR3: CASSPEGTGSAYEQYF
size: -; J: TRBJ1-1; V: TRBV29-1; D: -; DNA: TGCAGCGCTCTCTTCGGCAGGCTAAACACTGAAGCTTTCTTT; CDR3: CSALFGRLNTEAFF
size: -; J: TRBJ1-2; V: TRBV7-9; D: -; DNA: TGTGCCAGCAGCTTGCAACAGGGTTACGGCTACACCTTC; CDR3: CASSLQQGYGYTF
size: -; J: TRBJ1-5; V: TRBV27; D: TRBD1; DNA: TGTGCCAGCAGCCAGGGGGCGAGTCAGCCCCAGCATTTT; CDR3: CASSQGASQPQHF
size: -; J: TRBJ1-5; V: TRBV29-1; D: -; DNA: TGCAGCGTTGACAGGACCCAGCATTTT; CDR3: CSVDRTQHF
size: once; J: TRBJ1-2; V: TRBV30; D: -; DNA: TGTGCCTGGAGTGTAACAATGGCAGGGCAAGGCTACACCTTC; CDR3: CAWSVTMAGQGYTF
size: -; J: TRBJ1-3; V: TRBV2; D: TRBD1; DNA: TGTGCCAGCAGTGAAGAACTGAGGGACAGGGCTGGAAACACCATATATTTT; CDR3: CASSEELRDRAGNTIYF
size: -; J: TRBJ1-5; V: TRBV2; D: TRBD1; DNA: TGTGCCAGCAGTGATCTAGCAGGGGGCGCTTGGGTAGATCAGCCCCAGCATTTT; CDR3: CASSDLAGGAWVDQPQHF
size: -; J: TRBJ1-1; V: TRBV13; D: TRBD1; DNA: TGTGCCAGCAGCTCCGACAGGGGGCCCACCCAAGCTTTCTTT; CDR3: CASSSDRGPTQAFF
size: -; J: TRBJ1-2; V: TRBV7-9; D: TRBD1; DNA: TGTGCCAGCAGCCGAATACAGGGGGCCAATGGCTACACCTTC; CDR3: CASSRIQGANGYTF
size: once; J: TRBJ2-5; V: TRBV11-3; D: TRBD2; DNA: TGTGCCAGCAGTCCCCGGGGAGGGCAAGAGACCCAGTACTTC; CDR3: CASSPRGGQETQYF
size: -; J: TRBJ1-1; V: TRBV5-1; D: -; DNA: TGCGCCAGCAGCCTGGTCGACTTCAGGAACACTGAAGCTTTCTTT; CDR3: CASSLVDFRNTEAFF
size: -; J: TRBJ2-6; V: TRBV7-8; D: -; DNA: TGTGCCAGCAGCTTATGGGACATTAACTCTGGGGCCAACGTCCTGACTTTC; CDR3: CASSLWDINSGANVLTF
size: -; J: TRBJ1-5; V: TRBV5-1; D: -; DNA: TGCGCCAGCAGCTACGAGCCGAGGGGCAATCAGCCCCAGCATTTT; CDR3: CASSYEPRGNQPQHF
size: once; J: TRBJ2-6; V: TRBV5-5; D: -; DNA: TGTGCCAGCAGCCACCGGACAGTGTTTTTTGGGGCCAACGTCCTGACTTTC; CDR3: CASSHRTVFFGANVLTF
size: -; J: TRBJ2-3; V: TRBV7-9; D: -; DNA: TGTGCCAGCAGCTTCCCGACACGTTCTAGCACAGATACGCAGTATTTT; CDR3: CASSFPTRSSTDTQYF
size: few; J: TRBJ2-7; V: TRBV6-6; D: -; DNA: TGTGCCAGCAGCCGCAGCTCCTACGAGCAGTACTTC; CDR3: CASSRSSYEQYF
size: -; J: TRBJ2-3; V: TRBV7-3; D: TRBD1; DNA: TGTGCCAGCAGCCCGGACAGGGTAGGGGATACGCAGTATTTT; CDR3: CASSPDRVGDTQYF
size: -; J: TRBJ1-3; V: TRBV7-9; D: -; DNA: TGTGCCAGCAGCACCAATCTTAGAGAGGGAAACACCATATATTTT; CDR3: CASSTNLREGNTIYF
size: -; J: TRBJ1-3; V: TRBV28; D: -; DNA: TGTGCCAGCAGTTTGTTCAGCTCTGGAAACACCATATATTTT; CDR3: CASSLFSSGNTIYF
size: -; J: TRBJ1-2; V: TRBV5-4; D: TRBD1; DNA: TGTGCCAGCAGCCTAGGACAGGGACGAAACTATGGCTACACCTTC; CDR3: CASSLGQGRNYGYTF
size: -; J: TRBJ2-7; V: TRBV29-1; D: -; DNA: TGCAGCGTTGTTAATAGCGTGACCTACGAGCAGTACTTC; CDR3: CSVVNSVTYEQYF
size: -; J: TRBJ2-7; V: TRBV30; D: -; DNA: TGTGCCTGGAGTGGACAGGGGAGGGCCTACGAGCAGTACTTC; CDR3: CAWSGQGRAYEQYF
size: -; J: TRBJ1-3; V: TRBV29-1; D: -; DNA: TGCAGCGCCCGGGGGAACTCTGGAAACACCATATATTTT; CDR3: CSARGNSGNTIYF
size: -; J: TRBJ1-2; V: TRBV7-9; D: -; DNA: TGTGCCAGCAGCTTAGAGGATCGGGGGGGCTATGGCTACACCTTC; CDR3: CASSLEDRGGYGYTF
size: once; J: TRBJ2-1; V: TRBV2; D: -; DNA: TGTGCCAGCAGTGAACGGTCGGGTTTATGGCCGCTCCGATACAATGAGCAGTTCTTC; CDR3: CASSERSGLWPLRYNEQFF
size: once; J: TRBJ2-3; V: TRBV5-1; D: TRBD2; DNA: TGCGCCAGCACCCCCCTTAGCGGGAGGGCCCCAGATACGCAGTATTTT; CDR3: CASTPLSGRAPDTQYF
size: -; J: TRBJ2-7; V: TRBV7-8; D: TRBD2; DNA: TGTGCCAGCAGCTTATCCGGCGGGGGGGCTAACTCCTACGAGCAGTACTTC; CDR3: CASSLSGGGANSYEQYF
size: -; J: TRBJ1-5; V: TRBV7-8; D: -; DNA: TGTGCCAGCAGCTCGCCCGGCGACGGAGACGGACTTAGCAATCAGCCCCAGCATTTT; CDR3: CASSSPGDGDGLSNQPQHF